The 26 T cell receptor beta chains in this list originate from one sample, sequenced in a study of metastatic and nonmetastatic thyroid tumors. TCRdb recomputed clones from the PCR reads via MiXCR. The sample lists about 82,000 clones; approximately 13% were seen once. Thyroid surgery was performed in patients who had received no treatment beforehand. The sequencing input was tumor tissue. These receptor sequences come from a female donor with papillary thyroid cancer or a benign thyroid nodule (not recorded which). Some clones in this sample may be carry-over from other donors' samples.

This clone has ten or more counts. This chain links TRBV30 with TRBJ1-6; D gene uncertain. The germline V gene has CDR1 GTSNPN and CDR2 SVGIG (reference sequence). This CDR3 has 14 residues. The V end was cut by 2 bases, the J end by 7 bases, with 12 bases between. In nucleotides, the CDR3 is TGTGCCTGGAGTAGGGCAAGGAGCAATTCACCCCTCCACTTT. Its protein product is CAWSRARSNSPLHF.

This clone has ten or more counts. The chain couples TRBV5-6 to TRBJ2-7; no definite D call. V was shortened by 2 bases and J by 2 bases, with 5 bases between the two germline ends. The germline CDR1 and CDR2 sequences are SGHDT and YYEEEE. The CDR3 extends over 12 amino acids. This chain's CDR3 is CASSLPTYEQYF. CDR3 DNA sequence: TGTGCCAGCAGCTTACCTACCTACGAGCAGTACTTC. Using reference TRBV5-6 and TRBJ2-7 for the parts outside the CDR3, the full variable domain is DAGVTQSPTHLIKTRGQQVTLRCSPKSGHDTVSWYQQALGQGPQFIFQYYEEEERQRGNFPDRFSGHQFPNYSSELNVNALLLGDSALYLCASSLPTYEQYFGPGTRLTVT.

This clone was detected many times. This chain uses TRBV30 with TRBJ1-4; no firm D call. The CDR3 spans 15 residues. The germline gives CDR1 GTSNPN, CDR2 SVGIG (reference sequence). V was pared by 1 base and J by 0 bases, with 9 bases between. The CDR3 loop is CAWSGVKATNEKLFF. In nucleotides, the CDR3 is TGTGCCTGGAGTGGTGTCAAAGCAACTAATGAAAAACTGTTTTTT.

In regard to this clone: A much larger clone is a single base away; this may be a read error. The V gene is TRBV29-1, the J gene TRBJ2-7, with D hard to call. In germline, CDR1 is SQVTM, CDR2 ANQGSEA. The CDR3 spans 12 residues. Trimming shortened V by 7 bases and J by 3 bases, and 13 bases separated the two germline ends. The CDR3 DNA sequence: TGCAGCGCCGGAAGGGTAAGCTACGAGCAGTACTTC. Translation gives CSAGRVSYEQYF.

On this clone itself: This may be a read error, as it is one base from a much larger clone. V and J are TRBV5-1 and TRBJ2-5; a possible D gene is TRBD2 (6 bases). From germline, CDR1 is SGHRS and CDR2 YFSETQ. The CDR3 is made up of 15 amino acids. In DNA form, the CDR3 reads TGCGCCAGCAGCTTGGCCAGACAGAGGGAGGAGACCAAGTACTTC. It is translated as CASSLARQREETKYF.

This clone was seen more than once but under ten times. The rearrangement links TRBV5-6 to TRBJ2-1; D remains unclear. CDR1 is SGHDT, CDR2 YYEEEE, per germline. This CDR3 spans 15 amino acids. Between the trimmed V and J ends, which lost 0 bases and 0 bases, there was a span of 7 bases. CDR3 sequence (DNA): TGTGCCAGCAGCTTGGATCGGAGCTCCTACAATGAGCAGTTCTTC. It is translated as CASSLDRSSYNEQFF.

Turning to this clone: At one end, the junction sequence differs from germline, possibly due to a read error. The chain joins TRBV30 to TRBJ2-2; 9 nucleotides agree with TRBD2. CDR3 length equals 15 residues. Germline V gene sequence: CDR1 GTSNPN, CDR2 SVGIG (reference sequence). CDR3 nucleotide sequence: TGTGCCTGGAGACAGCGGGAGGCGAACACCGGGGAGCCGTTTTTT. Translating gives CAWRQREANTGEPFF.

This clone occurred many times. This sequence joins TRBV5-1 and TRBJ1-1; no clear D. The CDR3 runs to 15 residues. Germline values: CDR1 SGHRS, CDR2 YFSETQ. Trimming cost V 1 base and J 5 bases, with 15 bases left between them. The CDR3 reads CASSLSGGETTEAFF. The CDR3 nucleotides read TGCGCCAGCAGCTTGTCAGGCGGAGAAACGACTGAAGCTTTCTTT.

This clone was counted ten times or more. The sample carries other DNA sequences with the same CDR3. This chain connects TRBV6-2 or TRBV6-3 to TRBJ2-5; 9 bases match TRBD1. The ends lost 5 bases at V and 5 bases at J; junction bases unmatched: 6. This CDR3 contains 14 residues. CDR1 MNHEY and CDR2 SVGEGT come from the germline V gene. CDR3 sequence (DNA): TGTGCCAGCAGTAACCGGGACAGGGTGGAGACCCAGTACTTC. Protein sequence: CASSNRDRVETQYF.

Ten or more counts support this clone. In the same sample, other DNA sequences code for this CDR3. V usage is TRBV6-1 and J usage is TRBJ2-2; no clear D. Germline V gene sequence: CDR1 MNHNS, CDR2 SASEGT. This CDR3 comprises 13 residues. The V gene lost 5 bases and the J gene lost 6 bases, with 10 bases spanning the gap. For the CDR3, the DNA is TGTGCCAGCAGTCAACCGCGGCCCGGGGAGCTGTTTTTT. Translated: CASSQPRPGELFF.

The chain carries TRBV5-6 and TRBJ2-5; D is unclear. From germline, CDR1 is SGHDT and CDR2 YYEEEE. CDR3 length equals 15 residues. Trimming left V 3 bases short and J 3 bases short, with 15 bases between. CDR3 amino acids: CASSSGMNPEETQYF. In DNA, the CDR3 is TGTGCCAGCAGCTCAGGAATGAACCCCGAAGAGACCCAGTACTTC.

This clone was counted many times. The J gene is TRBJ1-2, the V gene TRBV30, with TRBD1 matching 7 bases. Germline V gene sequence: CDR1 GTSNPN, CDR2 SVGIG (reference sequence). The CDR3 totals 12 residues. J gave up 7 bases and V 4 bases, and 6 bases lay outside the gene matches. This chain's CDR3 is CAWTSGQTGYTF. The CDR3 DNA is TGTGCCTGGACCTCGGGACAGACTGGCTACACCTTC.

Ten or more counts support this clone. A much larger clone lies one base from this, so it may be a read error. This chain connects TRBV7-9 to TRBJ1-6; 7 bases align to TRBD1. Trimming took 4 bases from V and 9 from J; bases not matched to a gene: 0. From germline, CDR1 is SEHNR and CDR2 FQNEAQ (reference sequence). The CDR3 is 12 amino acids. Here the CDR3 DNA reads TGTGCCAGCAGCTCAGGGGGTTCACCCCTCCACTTT. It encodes CASSSGGSPLHF.

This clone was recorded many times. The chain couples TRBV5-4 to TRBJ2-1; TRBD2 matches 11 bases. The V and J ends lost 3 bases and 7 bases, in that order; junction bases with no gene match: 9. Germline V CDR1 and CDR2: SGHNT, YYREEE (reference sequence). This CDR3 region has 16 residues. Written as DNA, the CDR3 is TGTGCCAGCAGCTCCAGCCTAGCGGGAGGTCAGAATGAGCAGTTCTTC. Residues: CASSSSLAGGQNEQFF. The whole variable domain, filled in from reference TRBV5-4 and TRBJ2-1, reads ETGVTQSPTHLIKTRGQQVTLRCSSQSGHNTVSWYQQALGQGPQFIFQYYREEENGRGNFPPRFSGLQFPNYSSELNVNALELDDSALYLCASSSSLAGGQNEQFFGPGTRLTVL.

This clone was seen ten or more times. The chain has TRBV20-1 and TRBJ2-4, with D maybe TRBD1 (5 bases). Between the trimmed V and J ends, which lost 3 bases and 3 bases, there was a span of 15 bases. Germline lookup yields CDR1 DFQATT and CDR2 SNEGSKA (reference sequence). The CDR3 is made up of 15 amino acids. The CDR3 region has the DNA TGCAGTGCTAGTGAGGCCAGGGTATTCAAAAACATTCAGTACTTC. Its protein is CSASEARVFKNIQYF.

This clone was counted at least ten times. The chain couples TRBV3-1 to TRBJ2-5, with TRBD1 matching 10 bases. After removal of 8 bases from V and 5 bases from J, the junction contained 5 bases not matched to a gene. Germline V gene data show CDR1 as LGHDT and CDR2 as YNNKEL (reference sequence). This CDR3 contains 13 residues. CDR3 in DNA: TGTGCCAGCCTGGACAGGGGGGGGGAGACCCAGTACTTC. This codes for CASLDRGGETQYF.

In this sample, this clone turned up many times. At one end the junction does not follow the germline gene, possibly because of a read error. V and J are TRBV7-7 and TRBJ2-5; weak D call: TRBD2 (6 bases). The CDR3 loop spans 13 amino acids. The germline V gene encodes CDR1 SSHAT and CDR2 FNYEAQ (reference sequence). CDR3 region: CASSFGGGETQYF. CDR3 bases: TGTGCTAGCAGCTTCGGGGGTGGAGAGACCCAGTACTTC.

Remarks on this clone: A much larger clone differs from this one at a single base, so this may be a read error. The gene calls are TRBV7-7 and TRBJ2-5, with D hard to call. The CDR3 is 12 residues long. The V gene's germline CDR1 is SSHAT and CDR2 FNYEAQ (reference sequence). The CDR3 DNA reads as TGTGCTAGCAGCCCTTACCGGGAGACCCAGTACTTC. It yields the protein CASSPYRETQYF. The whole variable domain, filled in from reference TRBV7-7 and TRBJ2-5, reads GAGVSQSPRYKVTKRGQDVTLRCDPISSHATLYWYQQALGQGPEFLTYFNYEAQPDKSGLPSDRFSAERPEGSISTLTIQRTEQRDSAMYRCASSPYRETQYFGPGTRLLVL.

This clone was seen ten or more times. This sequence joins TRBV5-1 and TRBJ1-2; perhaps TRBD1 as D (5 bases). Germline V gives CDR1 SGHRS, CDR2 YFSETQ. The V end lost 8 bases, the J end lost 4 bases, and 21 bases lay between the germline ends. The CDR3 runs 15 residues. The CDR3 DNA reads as TGCGCCAGTTCGCGCACCACGGGGGATCTCTATGGCTACACCTTC. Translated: CASSRTTGDLYGYTF. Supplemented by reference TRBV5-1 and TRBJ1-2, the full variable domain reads KAGVTQTPRYLIKTRGQQVTLSCSPISGHRSVSWYQQTPGQGLQFLFEYFSETQRNKGNFPGRFSGRQFSNSRSEMNVSTLELGDSALYLCASSRTTGDLYGYTFGSGTRLTVV.

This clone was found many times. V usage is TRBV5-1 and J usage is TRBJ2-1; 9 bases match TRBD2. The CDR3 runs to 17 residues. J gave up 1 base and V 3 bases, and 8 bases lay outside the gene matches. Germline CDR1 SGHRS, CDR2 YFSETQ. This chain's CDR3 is CASSSPRAGGSYNEQFF. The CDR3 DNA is TGCGCCAGCAGCTCACCGCGGGCGGGAGGGTCCTACAATGAGCAGTTCTTC.

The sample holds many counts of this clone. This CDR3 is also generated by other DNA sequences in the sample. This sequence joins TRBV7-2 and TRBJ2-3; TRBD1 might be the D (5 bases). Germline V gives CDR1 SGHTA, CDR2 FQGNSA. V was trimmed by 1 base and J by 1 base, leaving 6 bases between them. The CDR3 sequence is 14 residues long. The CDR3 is CASSLVQGTDTQYF. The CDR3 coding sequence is TGTGCCAGCAGCTTAGTACAGGGCACAGATACGCAGTATTTT. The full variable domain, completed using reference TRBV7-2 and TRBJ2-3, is GAGVSQSPSNKVTEKGKDVELRCDPISGHTALYWYRQSLGQGLEFLIYFQGNSAPDKSGLPSDRFSAERTGGSVSTLTIQRTQQEDSAVYLCASSLVQGTDTQYFGPGTRLTVL.

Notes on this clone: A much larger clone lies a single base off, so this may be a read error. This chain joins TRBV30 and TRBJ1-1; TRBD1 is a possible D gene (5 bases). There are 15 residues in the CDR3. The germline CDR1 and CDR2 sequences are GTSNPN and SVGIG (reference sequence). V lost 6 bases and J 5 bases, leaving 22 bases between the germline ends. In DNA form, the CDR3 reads TGTGCCTGTAATTCCGGGGGGGTTCGGGTGACTGAAGCTTTCTTT. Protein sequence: CACNSGGVRVTEAFF.

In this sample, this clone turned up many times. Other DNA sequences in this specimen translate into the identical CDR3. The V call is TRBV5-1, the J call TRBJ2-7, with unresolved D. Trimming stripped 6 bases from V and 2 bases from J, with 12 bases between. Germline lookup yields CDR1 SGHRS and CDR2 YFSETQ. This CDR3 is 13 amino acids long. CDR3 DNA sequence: TGCGCCAGCAAGTTCGCAGGAACCTACGAGCAGTACTTC. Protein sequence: CASKFAGTYEQYF.

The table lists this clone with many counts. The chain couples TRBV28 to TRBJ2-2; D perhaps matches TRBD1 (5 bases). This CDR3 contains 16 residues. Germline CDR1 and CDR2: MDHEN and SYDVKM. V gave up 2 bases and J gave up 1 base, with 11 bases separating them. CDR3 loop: CASSLGLGQNTGELFF. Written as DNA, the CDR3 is TGTGCCAGCAGTTTAGGTCTTGGACAGAACACCGGGGAGCTGTTTTTT.

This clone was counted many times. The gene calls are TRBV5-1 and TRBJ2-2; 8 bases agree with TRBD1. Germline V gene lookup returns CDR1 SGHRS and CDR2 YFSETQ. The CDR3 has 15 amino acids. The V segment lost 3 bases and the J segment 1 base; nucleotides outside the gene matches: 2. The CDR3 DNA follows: TGCGCCAGCAGCTCCGGGACAGGGAACACCGGGGAGCTGTTTTTT. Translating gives CASSSGTGNTGELFF.

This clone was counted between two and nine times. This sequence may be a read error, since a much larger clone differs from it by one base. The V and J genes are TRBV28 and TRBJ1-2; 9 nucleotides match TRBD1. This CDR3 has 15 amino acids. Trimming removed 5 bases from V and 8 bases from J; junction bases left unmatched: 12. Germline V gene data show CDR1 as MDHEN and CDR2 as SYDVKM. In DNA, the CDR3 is TGTGCCAGCAGTGCAGCCCACAGGGGGCTGGGCGGCTACACCTTC. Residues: CASSAAHRGLGGYTF.